The next 9 T cell receptor beta chains were all read from a single sample in a study of radiation and T cells in renal cell carcinoma. Assay: immunoSEQ multiplex PCR; the TCRdb copy retains only in-frame clones and omits some. The table shows approximately 120,000 clones, with around 80% occurring only once. Time point given: baseline pretreatment blood. Treatment indicated: 15 Gy SBRT to primary tumor, nephrectomy 4 weeks later. The sample consisted of blood, taken from a patient whose treatment included radiotherapy and nephrectomy. These receptor sequences come from a woman in her fifties or sixties with renal cell carcinoma.

V and J are TRBV4-2 and TRBJ2-3; 8 positions agree with TRBD2. The V gene end was trimmed by 0 bases and the J gene end by 4 bases; junction bases not matched to a gene: 3. CDR3 size: 15 residues. Germline CDR1 LGHNA, CDR2 YNFKEQ. The CDR3, as DNA: TGTGCCAGCAGCCAAGAGGCGGGAGGCTCAGATACGCAGTATTTT. It is translated as CASSQEAGGSDTQYF.

This clone was observed once. This sequence joins TRBV4-1 and TRBJ2-2; either TRBD1 or TRBD2 may supply D (5 bases each). The V gene's germline CDR1 is MGHRA and CDR2 YSYEKL. This CDR3 spans 16 amino acids. The V end lost 4 bases, the J end lost 0 bases, and 12 bases lay between the germline ends. CDR3 in DNA: TGCGCCAGCAGCCCGTTAGGGGAGTCGAACACCGGGGAGCTGTTTTTT. Its translation is CASSPLGESNTGELFF.

The chain is built from TRBV7-3 and TRBJ2-5, with D possibly matching TRBD1 (5 bases). CDR3 length: 13 amino acids. Trimming took off 5 bases at V and 1 base at J, with 8 bases between the two ends. CDR1 and CDR2 from the germline V gene are SGHTA and FQGTGA. CDR3 amino acids: CASSLDSQETQYF. As DNA, the CDR3 is TGTGCCAGCAGCCTTGACAGCCAAGAGACCCAGTACTTC. Full variable domain (rest looked up from reference TRBV7-3 and TRBJ2-5): GAGVSQTPSNKVTEKGKYVELRCDPISGHTALYWYRQSLGQGPEFLIYFQGTGAADDSGLPNDRFFAVRPEGSVSTLKIQRTERGDSAVYLCASSLDSQETQYFGPGTRLLVL.

The gene calls are TRBV19 and TRBJ1-5; D is uncertain. The CDR3 contains 14 residues. Trimming removed 7 bases from V and 9 bases from J, with 19 bases in between. Germline V gene data show CDR1 as LNHDA and CDR2 as SQIVND (reference sequence). The CDR3 sequence: CASTRPGPGRPQHF. In DNA form, the CDR3 reads TGTGCCAGTACCCGCCCGGGTCCGGGGAGGCCCCAGCATTTT.

This clone was counted only a few times. J is TRBJ1-5 and V is TRBV4-2, with D perhaps TRBD1 (6 bases). Germline V gene data show CDR1 as LGHNA and CDR2 as YNFKEQ. The V end was cut by 0 bases, the J end by 2 bases, with 8 bases between. The CDR3 contains 15 residues. CDR3 in amino acids: CASSQDRGRNQPQHF. DNA for the CDR3: TGTGCCAGCAGCCAAGACAGGGGCCGCAATCAGCCCCAGCATTTT.

The chain is built from TRBV21-1 and TRBJ2-4; the DNA was not compared with TRBD1, the D call given in the table. TRBV21-1 is termed a pseudogene. The CDR3 spans 20 residues. The CDR3 spells CASSPQGGFPGGLAKNIQYF. CDR3 bases: TGTGCCAGCAGCCCTCAGGGGGGCTTTCCTGGGGGATTAGCCAAAAACATTCAGTACTTC.

The chain recombines TRBV28 with TRBJ2-1; D is ambiguous. CDR3 length: 12 residues. Germline CDR1 is MDHEN and CDR2 is SYDVKM. The V end was cut by 6 bases, the J end by 9 bases, with 12 bases between. CDR3 region: CASRRQGLEQFF. CDR3 in DNA: TGTGCCAGCAGGAGACAAGGGCTTGAGCAGTTCTTC.

The CDR3 loop is CASSQENRGLRDEKLFF. The CDR3 region has the DNA TGTGCCAGCAGCCAAGAAAACAGGGGGCTGAGGGATGAAAAACTGTTTTTT. The chain is built from TRBV4-2 and TRBJ1-4, with 9 bases identical to TRBD1. This CDR3 has 17 residues. Trimming removed 0 bases from V and 6 bases from J; junction bases left unmatched: 8. Germline V lookup: CDR1 LGHNA, CDR2 YNFKEQ.

The rearrangement uses TRBV5-1 and TRBJ2-5; D not certain. Germline V lookup: CDR1 SGHRS, CDR2 YFSETQ. The CDR3 has 14 amino acids. V lost 1 base, J lost 4 bases, and 11 bases lay in between. Here the CDR3 reads CASSLQFGRETQYF. The DNA for the CDR3 is TGCGCCAGCAGCTTGCAGTTCGGCCGAGAGACCCAGTACTTC.